This is a list of T cell receptor beta chains from one sample in a study of human T cells and chemical hapten exposure. TCRdb redid the calling of the RACE reads with MiXCR, one entry per CDR3 protein. The sample consists of approximately 90,000 distinct CDR3 sequences, approximately 8.2% of them appearing once. Sequencing input: whole blood. The receptors derive from a female donor in good health. Some clones in this sample may be carry-over from other donors' samples. The CDR3 runs from the conserved cysteine through the conserved F or W. D genes are given only for firm matches. Expanded clones are given a class, and other clones once, few, many or no size at all.

V	D	J	size	CDR3	DNA
TRBV25-1	NA	TRBJ2-7	NA	CASSGPLGREQYF	TGTGCCAGCAGTGGGCCGTTGGGGCGGGAGCAGTACTTC
TRBV6-2/TRBV6-3	TRBD2	TRBJ2-7	many	CASRHVASGSYEQYF	TGTGCCAGCAGACATGTGGCTAGCGGATCCTACGAGCAGTACTTC
TRBV7-9	NA	TRBJ2-7	NA	CASRVDNSYEQYF	TGTGCCAGCAGAGTGGACAATTCCTACGAGCAGTACTTC
TRBV29-1	NA	TRBJ1-1	few	CSVDKDRNTEAFF	TGCAGCGTTGACAAGGACAGGAACACTGAAGCTTTCTTT
TRBV7-2	TRBD2	TRBJ2-2	few	CASSAPSGSSFGGELFF	TGTGCCAGCAGCGCGCCTAGCGGGAGTTCTTTTGGCGGGGAGCTGTTTTTT
TRBV24-1	TRBD1	TRBJ2-2	few	CATSDFDRVGGELFF	TGTGCCACCAGTGATTTCGACAGGGTCGGCGGGGAGCTGTTTTTT
TRBV5-1	NA	TRBJ2-7	NA	CASSLYRATSYEQYF	TGCGCCAGCAGCTTGTACAGGGCCACTTCCTACGAGCAGTACTTC
TRBV5-1	NA	TRBJ2-7	many	CASSRSGSGEQYF	TGCGCCAGCAGCAGGTCAGGGTCAGGGGAGCAGTACTTC
TRBV28	NA	TRBJ2-7	NA	CASTTGGGGGYEQYF	TGTGCCAGCACCACTGGGGGAGGGGGCGGATACGAGCAGTACTTC
TRBV10-3	NA	TRBJ2-1	many	CAISFAGTGEQFF	TGTGCCATCAGTTTTGCGGGGACTGGAGAGCAGTTCTTC
TRBV7-9	TRBD1	TRBJ1-5	few	CASSQTGVPNQPQHF	TGTGCCAGCAGCCAAACAGGGGTTCCCAATCAGCCCCAGCATTTT
TRBV10-2	NA	TRBJ2-7	NA	CASRLEGPSYEQYF	TGCGCCAGCAGACTAGAGGGCCCCAGCTACGAGCAGTACTTC
TRBV12-3/TRBV12-4	NA	TRBJ1-1	few	CASSLFGDTEAFF	TGTGCCAGCAGTCTCTTCGGGGACACTGAAGCTTTCTTT
TRBV2	TRBD2	TRBJ2-3	many	CASSRLAGAQRAQYF	TGTGCCAGCAGTCGACTAGCGGGAGCCCAGAGGGCGCAGTATTTT
TRBV6-5	NA	TRBJ2-7	few	CASSYYGGEQYF	TGTGCCAGCAGTTACTACGGGGGCGAGCAGTACTTC
TRBV14	NA	TRBJ2-3	NA	CASSVLAYADTQYF	TGTGCCAGCAGCGTACTAGCATACGCAGATACGCAGTATTTT
TRBV10-1	NA	TRBJ2-2	once	CASSDVQGNTGDLFF	TGCGCCAGCAGTGATGTACAGGGCAACACCGGGGACCTGTTTTTT
TRBV10-3	NA	TRBJ2-1	many	CAISERTSTHNEQFF	TGTGCCATCAGTGAAAGAACTAGCACTCACAATGAGCAGTTCTTC
TRBV28	NA	TRBJ1-6	many	CASSSPWRENSPLHF	TGTGCCAGTTCGTCCCCATGGAGGGAGAATTCACCCCTCCACTTT
TRBV12-3/TRBV12-4	NA	TRBJ2-6	many	CASSPGTGANVLTF	TGTGCCAGCAGCCCGGGTACTGGGGCCAACGTCCTGACTTTC
TRBV5-1	NA	TRBJ1-5	NA	CASSLVVGAQPQHF	TGCGCCAGCAGCCTTGTTGTGGGGGCTCAGCCCCAGCATTTT
TRBV6-2/TRBV6-3	TRBD2	TRBJ2-3	NA	CASRAPWSAGVTDTQYF	TGTGCCAGCAGAGCGCCCTGGTCAGCGGGAGTCACAGATACGCAGTATTTT
TRBV7-2	TRBD2	TRBJ2-3	few	CASSLGILAGGPKDTQYF	TGTGCCAGCAGCTTAGGGATACTAGCGGGAGGGCCGAAAGATACGCAGTATTTT
TRBV7-2	TRBD1	TRBJ2-3	NA	CASSLSDRVVADTQYF	TGTGCCAGCAGCTTATCGGACAGGGTAGTGGCAGATACGCAGTATTTT
TRBV6-2/TRBV6-3	NA	TRBJ1-5	many	CASSYPSLSPQPQHF	TGTGCCAGCAGTTACCCCAGCCTTTCCCCTCAGCCCCAGCATTTT
TRBV2	TRBD1	TRBJ1-1	few	CASRETGEAFF	TGTGCCAGCAGGGAAACAGGGGAGGCTTTCTTT
TRBV29-1	NA	TRBJ2-1	few	CSVEPGYNEQFF	TGCAGCGTTGAGCCCGGGTACAATGAGCAGTTCTTC
TRBV4-1	TRBD1	TRBJ2-7	NA	CASSQVIGQGYEQYF	TGCGCCAGCAGCCAAGTAATTGGACAGGGCTACGAGCAGTACTTC
TRBV19	NA	TRBJ2-7	few	CASSSEREAYEQYF	TGTGCCAGTAGTTCTGAACGAGAAGCCTACGAGCAGTACTTC
TRBV28	NA	TRBJ1-5	few	CASSPFGDQPQHF	TGTGCCAGCAGTCCTTTTGGTGATCAGCCCCAGCATTTT
TRBV11-2	TRBD1	TRBJ2-2	few	CASMRGGQGFTGELFF	TGTGCCAGCATGAGGGGGGGACAGGGTTTCACCGGGGAGCTGTTTTTT
TRBV4-2	TRBD1	TRBJ2-7	many	CASSQQAGTGDYEQYF	TGTGCCAGCAGCCAGCAAGCCGGGACAGGGGATTACGAGCAGTACTTC
TRBV6-1	NA	TRBJ2-3	NA	CASSELRGPSTDTQYF	TGTGCCAGCAGTGAACTACGCGGACCTAGCACAGATACGCAGTATTTT
TRBV4-2	TRBD2	TRBJ2-4	NA	CASSQDGGRSGKNIQYF	TGTGCCAGCAGCCAAGATGGCGGGAGGAGTGGCAAAAACATTCAGTACTTC
TRBV4-2	NA	TRBJ1-1	NA	CASSPPERDTEAFF	TGTGCCAGCAGCCCCCCAGAGAGAGACACTGAAGCTTTCTTT
TRBV7-2	TRBD2	TRBJ2-7	NA	CASSSGLAGEYEQYF	TGTGCCAGCAGCTCGGGACTAGCGGGAGAGTACGAGCAGTACTTC
TRBV6-1	TRBD2	TRBJ2-3	NA	CASSEAGLAGYADTQYF	TGTGCCAGCAGTGAAGCAGGGCTAGCGGGATACGCAGATACGCAGTATTTT
TRBV19	NA	TRBJ1-2	few	CASSDGYGYTF	TGTGCCAGTTCGGACGGCTATGGCTACACCTTC
TRBV9	NA	TRBJ2-7	few	CASSVGSEQYF	TGTGCCAGCAGCGTCGGGAGCGAGCAGTACTTC
TRBV20-1	NA	TRBJ2-3	NA	CSASGKSTDTQYF	TGCAGTGCTAGCGGGAAAAGCACAGATACGCAGTATTTT
TRBV30	NA	TRBJ2-1	few	CAWSPLGLATYNEQFF	TGTGCCTGGAGTCCCCTGGGGCTAGCGACCTACAATGAGCAGTTCTTC
TRBV4-3	TRBD2	TRBJ2-3	many	CASSLRLGAAGGPDTQYF	TGCGCCAGCAGCCTCCGTCTCGGGGCAGCGGGAGGGCCAGATACGCAGTATTTT
TRBV20-1	TRBD2	TRBJ2-7	many	CSAYPGGMGEQYF	TGCAGTGCTTACCCGGGGGGAATGGGGGAGCAGTACTTC
TRBV7-2	NA	TRBJ1-1	once	CASSLVGLNTEAFF	TGTGCCAGCAGCTTAGTAGGTTTGAACACTGAAGCTTTCTTT
TRBV7-2	NA	TRBJ2-3	many	CASSLDRASTDTQYF	TGTGCCAGCAGCTTAGATCGAGCTAGCACAGATACGCAGTATTTT
TRBV15	TRBD2	TRBJ2-1	NA	CATTLHGSGRAPEQFF	TGTGCCACCACCCTCCACGGCAGCGGGAGGGCCCCTGAGCAGTTCTTC
TRBV5-1	NA	TRBJ1-1	many	CASSLVLGRDTEAFF	TGCGCCAGCAGCTTGGTTTTGGGAAGAGACACTGAAGCTTTCTTT